This TCR beta chain was sequenced for a study of cytomegalovirus exposure and HLA in healthy donors. The PCR contained 60 Vbeta and 13 Jbeta primers. Produced via immunoSEQ multiplex PCR; TCRdb's table is partial and in-frame only. The data show under 150,000 clones, with approximately 80% seen just once and about 5% held by the top ten. Per germline, CDR1 SGHDN and CDR2 FVKESK. There are 17 residues in the CDR3. V trimming: 0 bases; J trimming: 6 bases; junction bases outside the gene matches: 9. The sample was PBMCs. This rearrangement joins TRBV14 to TRBJ2-2; 8 nucleotides line up with TRBD1. The origin of this receptor is a male donor in good health and CMV-seronegative. The CDR3 sequence is CASSQDLAQGVAGELFF. The CDR3 nucleotides read TGTGCCAGCAGCCAAGATCTGGCACAGGGGGTCGCCGGGGAGCTGTTTTTT.